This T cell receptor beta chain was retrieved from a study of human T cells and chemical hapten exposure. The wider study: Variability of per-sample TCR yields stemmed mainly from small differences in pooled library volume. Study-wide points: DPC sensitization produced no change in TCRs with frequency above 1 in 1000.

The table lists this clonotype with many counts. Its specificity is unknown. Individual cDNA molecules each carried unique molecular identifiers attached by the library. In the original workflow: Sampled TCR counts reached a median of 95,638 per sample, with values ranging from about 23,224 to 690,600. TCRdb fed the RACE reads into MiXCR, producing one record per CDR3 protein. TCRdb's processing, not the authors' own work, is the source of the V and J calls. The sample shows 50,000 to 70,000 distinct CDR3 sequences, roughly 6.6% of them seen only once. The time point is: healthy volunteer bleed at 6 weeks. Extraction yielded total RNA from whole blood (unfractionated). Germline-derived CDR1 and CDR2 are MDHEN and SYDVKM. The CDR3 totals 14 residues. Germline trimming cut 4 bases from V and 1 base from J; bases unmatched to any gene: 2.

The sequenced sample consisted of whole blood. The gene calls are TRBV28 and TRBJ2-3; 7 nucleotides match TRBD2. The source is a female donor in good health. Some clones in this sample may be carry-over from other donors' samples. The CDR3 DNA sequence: TGTGCCAGCAGTTGGCTAGCGGGCACAGATACGCAGTATTTT. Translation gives CASSWLAGTDTQYF. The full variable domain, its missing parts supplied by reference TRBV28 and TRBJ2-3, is DVKVTQSSRYLVKRTGEKVFLECVQDMDHENMFWYRQDPGLGLRLIYFSYDVKMKEKGDIPEGYSVSREKKERFSLILESASTNQTSMYLCASSWLAGTDTQYFGPGTRLTVL.